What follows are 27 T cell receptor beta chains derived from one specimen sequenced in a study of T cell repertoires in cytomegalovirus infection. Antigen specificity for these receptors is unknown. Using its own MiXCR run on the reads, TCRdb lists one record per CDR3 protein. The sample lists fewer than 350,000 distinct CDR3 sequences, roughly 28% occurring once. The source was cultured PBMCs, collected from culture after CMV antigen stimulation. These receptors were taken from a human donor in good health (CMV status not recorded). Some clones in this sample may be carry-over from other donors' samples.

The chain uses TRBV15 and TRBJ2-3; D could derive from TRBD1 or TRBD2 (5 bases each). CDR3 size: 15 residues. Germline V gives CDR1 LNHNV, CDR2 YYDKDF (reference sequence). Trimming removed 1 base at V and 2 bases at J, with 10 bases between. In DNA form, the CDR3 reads TGTGCCACCAGCAGAGGTTTGGGGGACACAGATACGCAGTATTTT. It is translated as CATSRGLGDTDTQYF.

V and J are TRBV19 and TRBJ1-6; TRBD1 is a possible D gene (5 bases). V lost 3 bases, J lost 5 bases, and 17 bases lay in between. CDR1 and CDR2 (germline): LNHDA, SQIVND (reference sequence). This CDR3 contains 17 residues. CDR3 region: CASSIPIGTGDNSPLHF. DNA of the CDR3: TGTGCCAGTAGTATTCCGATCGGGACGGGAGATAATTCACCCCTCCACTTT.

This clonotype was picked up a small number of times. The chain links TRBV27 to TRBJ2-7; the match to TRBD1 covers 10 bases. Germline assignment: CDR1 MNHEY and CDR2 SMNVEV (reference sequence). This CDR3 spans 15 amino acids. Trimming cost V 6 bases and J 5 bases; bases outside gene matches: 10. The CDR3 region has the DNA TGTGCCAGCAGCCCCGTTAGGGACAGGGGTCACGAGCAGTACTTC. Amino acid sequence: CASSPVRDRGHEQYF.

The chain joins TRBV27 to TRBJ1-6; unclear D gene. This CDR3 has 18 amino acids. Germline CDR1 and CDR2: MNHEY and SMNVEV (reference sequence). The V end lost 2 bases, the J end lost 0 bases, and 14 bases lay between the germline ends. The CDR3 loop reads CASSLLAPLSSYNSPLHF. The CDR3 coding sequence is TGTGCCAGCAGTTTACTGGCCCCCTTAAGCTCCTATAATTCACCCCTCCACTTT.

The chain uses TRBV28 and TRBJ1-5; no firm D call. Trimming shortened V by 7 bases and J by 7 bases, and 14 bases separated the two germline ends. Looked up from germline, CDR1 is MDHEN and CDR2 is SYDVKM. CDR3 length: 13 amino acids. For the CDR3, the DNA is TGTGCCAGCACCGAAGGGTTCCGACAGCCCCAGCATTTT. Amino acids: CASTEGFRQPQHF.

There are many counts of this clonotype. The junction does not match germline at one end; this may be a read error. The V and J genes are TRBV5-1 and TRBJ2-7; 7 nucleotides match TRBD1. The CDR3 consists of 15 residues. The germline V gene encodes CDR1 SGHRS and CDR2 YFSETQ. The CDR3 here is CASSLGQAASYEQYF. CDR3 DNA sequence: TGTGCCAGCAGTTTAGGACAGGCCGCCTCCTACGAGCAGTACTTC.

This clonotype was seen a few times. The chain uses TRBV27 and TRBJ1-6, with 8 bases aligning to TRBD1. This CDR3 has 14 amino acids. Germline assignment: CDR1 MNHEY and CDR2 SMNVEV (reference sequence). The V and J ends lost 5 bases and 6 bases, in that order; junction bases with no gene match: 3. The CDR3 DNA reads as TGTGCCAGCAGTCTCAGGGGGCTTAATTCACCCCTCCACTTT. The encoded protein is CASSLRGLNSPLHF.

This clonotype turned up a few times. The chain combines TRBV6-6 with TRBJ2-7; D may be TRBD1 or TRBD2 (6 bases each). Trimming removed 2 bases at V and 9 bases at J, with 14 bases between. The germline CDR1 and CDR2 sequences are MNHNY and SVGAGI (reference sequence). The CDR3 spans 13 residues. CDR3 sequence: CASSYGTGRWQYF. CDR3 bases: TGTGCCAGCAGTTACGGTACAGGGAGGTGGCAGTACTTC.

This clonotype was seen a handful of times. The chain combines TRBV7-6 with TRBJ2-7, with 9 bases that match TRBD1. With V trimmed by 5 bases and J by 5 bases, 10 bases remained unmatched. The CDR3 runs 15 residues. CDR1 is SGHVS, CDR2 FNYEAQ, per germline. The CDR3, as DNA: TGTGCCAGCAGCCCGCGGCCGGGACAGGGCGACGAGCAGTACTTC. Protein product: CASSPRPGQGDEQYF.

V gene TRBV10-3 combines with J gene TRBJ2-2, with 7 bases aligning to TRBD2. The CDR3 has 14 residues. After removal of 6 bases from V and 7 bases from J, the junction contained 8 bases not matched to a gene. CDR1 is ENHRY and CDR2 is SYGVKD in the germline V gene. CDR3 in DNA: TGTGCCATCAGCTCCGGGACTACTGTCGGGGAGCTGTTTTTT. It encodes CAISSGTTVGELFF.

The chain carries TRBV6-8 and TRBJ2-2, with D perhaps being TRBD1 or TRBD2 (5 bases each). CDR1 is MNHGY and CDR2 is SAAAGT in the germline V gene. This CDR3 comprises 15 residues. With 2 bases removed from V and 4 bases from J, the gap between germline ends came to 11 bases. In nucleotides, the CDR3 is TGTGCCAGCAGTTACCTGGGGACGGTCACCGGGGAGCTGTTTTTT. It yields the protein CASSYLGTVTGELFF.

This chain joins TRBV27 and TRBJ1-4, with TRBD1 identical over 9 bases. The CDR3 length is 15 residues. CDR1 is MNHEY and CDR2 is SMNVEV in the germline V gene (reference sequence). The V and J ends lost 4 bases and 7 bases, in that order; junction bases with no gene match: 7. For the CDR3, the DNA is TGTGCCAGCAGTTCCTACAGGGGGCCCGTTGAAAAACTGTTTTTT. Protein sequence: CASSSYRGPVEKLFF.

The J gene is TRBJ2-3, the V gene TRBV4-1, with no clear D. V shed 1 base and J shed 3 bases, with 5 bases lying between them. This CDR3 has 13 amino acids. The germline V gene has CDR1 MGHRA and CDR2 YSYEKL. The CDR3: CASSQGPTDTQYF. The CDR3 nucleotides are TGCGCCAGCAGCCAAGGACCGACAGATACGCAGTATTTT.

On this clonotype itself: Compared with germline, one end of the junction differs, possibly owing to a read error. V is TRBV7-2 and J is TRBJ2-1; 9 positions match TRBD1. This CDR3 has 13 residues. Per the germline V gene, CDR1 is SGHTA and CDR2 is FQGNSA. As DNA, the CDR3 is TGTGCCAGCAGCTTAGGAACGGGGACAGGGTCCATCTTC. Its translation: CASSLGTGTGSIF.

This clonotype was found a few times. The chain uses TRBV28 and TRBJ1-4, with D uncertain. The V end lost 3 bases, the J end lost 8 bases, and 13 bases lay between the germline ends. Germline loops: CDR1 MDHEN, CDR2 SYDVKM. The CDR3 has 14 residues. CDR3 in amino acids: CASSFLGRGEKLFF. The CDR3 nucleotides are TGTGCCAGCAGTTTCTTGGGGAGAGGGGAAAAACTGTTTTTT.

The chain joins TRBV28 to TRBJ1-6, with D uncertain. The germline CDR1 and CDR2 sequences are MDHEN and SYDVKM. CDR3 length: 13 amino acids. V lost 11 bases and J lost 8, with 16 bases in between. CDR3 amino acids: CASSGRRDSPLHF. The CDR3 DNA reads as TGTGCCTCTTCCGGGCGTCGAGATTCACCCCTCCACTTT.

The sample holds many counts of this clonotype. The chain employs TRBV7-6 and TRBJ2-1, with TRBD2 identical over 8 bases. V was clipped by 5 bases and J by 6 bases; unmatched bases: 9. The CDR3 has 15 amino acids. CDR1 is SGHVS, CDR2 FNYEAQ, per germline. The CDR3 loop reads CASSVERESVNEQFF. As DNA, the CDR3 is TGTGCCAGCAGCGTCGAGCGGGAGAGCGTCAATGAGCAGTTCTTC.

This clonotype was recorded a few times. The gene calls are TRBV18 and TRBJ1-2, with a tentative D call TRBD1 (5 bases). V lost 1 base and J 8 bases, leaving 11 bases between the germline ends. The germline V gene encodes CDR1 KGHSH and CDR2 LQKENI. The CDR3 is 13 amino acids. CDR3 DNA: TGTGCCAGCTCACCACGAGGAAGGGACGGCTACACCTTC. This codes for CASSPRGRDGYTF.

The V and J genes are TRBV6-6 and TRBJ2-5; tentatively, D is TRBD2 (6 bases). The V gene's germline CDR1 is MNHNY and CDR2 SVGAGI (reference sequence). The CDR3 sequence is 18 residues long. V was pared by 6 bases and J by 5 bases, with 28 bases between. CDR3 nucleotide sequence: TGTGCCAGCAGCTACGAGGACGGGAGACGGGGGATTAGGGAGACCCAGTACTTC. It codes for CASSYEDGRRGIRETQYF.

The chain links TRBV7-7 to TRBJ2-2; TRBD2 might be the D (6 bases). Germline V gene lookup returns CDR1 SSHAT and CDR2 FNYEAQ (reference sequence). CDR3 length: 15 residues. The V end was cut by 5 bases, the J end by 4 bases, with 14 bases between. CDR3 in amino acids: CASSPRDSLTGELFF. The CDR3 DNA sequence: TGTGCCAGCAGCCCGCGGGACTCTCTCACCGGGGAGCTGTTTTTT. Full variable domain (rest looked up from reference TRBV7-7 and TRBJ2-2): GAGVSQSPRYKVTKRGQDVTLRCDPISSHATLYWYQQALGQGPEFLTYFNYEAQPDKSGLPSDRFSAERPEGSISTLTIQRTEQRDSAMYRCASSPRDSLTGELFFGEGSRLTVL.

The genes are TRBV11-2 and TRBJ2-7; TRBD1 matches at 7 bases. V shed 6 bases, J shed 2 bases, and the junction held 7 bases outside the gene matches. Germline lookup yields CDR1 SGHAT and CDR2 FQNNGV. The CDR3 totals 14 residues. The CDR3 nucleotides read TGTGCCAGCAGATCGAGACAGGGAACCTACGAGCAGTACTTC. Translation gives CASRSRQGTYEQYF. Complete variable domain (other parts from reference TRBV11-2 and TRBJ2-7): EAGVAQSPRYKIIEKRQSVAFWCNPISGHATLYWYQQILGQGPKLLIQFQNNGVVDDSQLPKDRFSAERLKGVDSTLKIQPAKLEDSAVYLCASRSRQGTYEQYFGPGTRLTVT.

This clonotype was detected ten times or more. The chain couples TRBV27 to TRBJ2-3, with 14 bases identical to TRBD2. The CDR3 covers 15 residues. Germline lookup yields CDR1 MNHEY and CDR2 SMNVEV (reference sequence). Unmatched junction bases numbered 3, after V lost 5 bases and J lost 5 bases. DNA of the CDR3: TGTGCCAGCAGTCTCGGACTAGCGGGAGGAGATACGCAGTATTTT. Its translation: CASSLGLAGGDTQYF.

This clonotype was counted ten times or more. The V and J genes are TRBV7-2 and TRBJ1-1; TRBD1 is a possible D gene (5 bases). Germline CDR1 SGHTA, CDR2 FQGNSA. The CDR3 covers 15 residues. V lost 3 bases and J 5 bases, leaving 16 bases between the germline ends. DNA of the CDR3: TGTGCCAGCAGCTTGGAAGGGGTCGGCAGGACTGAAGCTTTCTTT. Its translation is CASSLEGVGRTEAFF.

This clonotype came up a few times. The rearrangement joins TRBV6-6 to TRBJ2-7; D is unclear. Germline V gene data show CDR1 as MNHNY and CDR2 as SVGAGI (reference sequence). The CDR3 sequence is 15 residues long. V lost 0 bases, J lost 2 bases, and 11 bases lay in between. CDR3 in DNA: TGTGCCAGCAGTTACTCGGACGGACGAACCTACGAGCAGTACTTC. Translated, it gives CASSYSDGRTYEQYF.

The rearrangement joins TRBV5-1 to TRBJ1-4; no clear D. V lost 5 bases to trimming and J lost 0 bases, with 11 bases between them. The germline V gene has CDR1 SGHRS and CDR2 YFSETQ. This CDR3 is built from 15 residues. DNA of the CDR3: TGCGCCAGCAGAAGCACGGCCGCAACTAATGAAAAACTGTTTTTT. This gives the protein CASRSTAATNEKLFF.

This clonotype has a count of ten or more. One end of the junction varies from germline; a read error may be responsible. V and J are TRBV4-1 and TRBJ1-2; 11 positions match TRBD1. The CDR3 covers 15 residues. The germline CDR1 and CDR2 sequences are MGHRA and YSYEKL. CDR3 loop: CASSPRTGGNYGYTF. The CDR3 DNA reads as TGTGCCAGCAGCCCGCGGACAGGGGGCAACTATGGCTACACCTTC.

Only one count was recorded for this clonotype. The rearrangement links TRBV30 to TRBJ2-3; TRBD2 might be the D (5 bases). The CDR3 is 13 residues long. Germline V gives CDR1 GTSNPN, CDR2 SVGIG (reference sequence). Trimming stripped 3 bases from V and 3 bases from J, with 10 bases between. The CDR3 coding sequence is TGTGCCTGGAGGGACTCTTTAACAGATACGCAGTATTTT. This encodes CAWRDSLTDTQYF.